This T cell receptor beta chain was found in a study of T cell changes during pregnancy in multiple sclerosis. V was pared by 8 bases and J by 9 bases, with 12 bases of the junction left unmatched. This CDR3 has 16 residues. Germline V gives CDR1 SNHLY, CDR2 FYNNEI. Data came from immunoSEQ multiplex PCR; TCRdb stores just in-frame clones and leaves some out. The sample gives about 80,000 clones, about 91% of which show up once; 2.6% is in the top ten. V gene TRBV2 combines with J gene TRBJ2-1, with TRBD2 identical over 14 bases. Specimen: peripheral blood, collected before pregnancy. The TCR was taken from a female donor with multiple sclerosis, enrolled in a pregnancy study. CDR3: CASAPTGLAGVGEQFF. The CDR3 nucleotides read TGTGCCAGCGCTCCGACGGGACTAGCGGGAGTTGGTGAGCAGTTCTTC.